This T cell receptor (beta chain) derives from a study of technical replicates of blood from several donors. The V and J ends lost 4 bases and 0 bases respectively, with 15 bases between them. The germline CDR1 and CDR2 sequences are SGHRS and YFSETQ. The CDR3 has 16 residues. The method was immunoSEQ multiplex PCR; TCRdb's version includes in-frame clones alone and lacks a portion of them. The repertoire holds approximately 93,000 clones, with about 94% as singletons. The genes are TRBV5-1 and TRBJ2-3, with a tentative D call TRBD2 (6 bases). The sequenced sample was T cells isolated from PBMCs. This receptor was identified in a human donor in good health. The CDR3 DNA follows: TGCGCCAGCAGCGGGAGGCGACAGCCCAGCACAGATACGCAGTATTTT. As protein: CASSGRRQPSTDTQYF.